The 28 T cell receptor beta chains below were found in one sample sequenced in a study of patients and donors after allogeneic stem cell transplantation. TCRdb recomputed calls from the RT-PCR reads with MiXCR, one row per CDR3 protein. The sample carries about 200,000 distinct CDR3 sequences, roughly 40% recorded once. The sequenced material came from blood, either unsorted or a sorted T cell fraction (not recorded which). These receptors all come from a human donor who was either an allogeneic HSCT recipient or a stem cell or donor lymphocyte infusion donor (not recorded which). It is not recorded whose cells these are; they may come from a transplant donor.

This clonotype occurred a few times. The gene calls are TRBV9 and TRBJ1-1, with 7 bases identical to TRBD1. Trimming cost V 0 bases and J 0 bases; bases outside gene matches: 5. Germline V CDR1 and CDR2: SGDLS, YYNGEE. The CDR3 spans 16 residues. CDR3 residues: CASSVEAGGLNTEAFF. The CDR3 DNA follows: TGTGCCAGCAGCGTAGAGGCAGGGGGGTTGAACACTGAAGCTTTCTTT.

The chain uses TRBV6-5 and TRBJ1-2, with D unclear. CDR3 length: 11 amino acids. V lost 5 bases and J 8 bases, leaving 9 bases between the germline ends. Germline CDR1 and CDR2: MNHEY and SVGAGI. The CDR3 coding sequence is TGTGCCAGCAGTGGGGTGACGGGCTACACCTTC. Translating gives CASSGVTGYTF.

This clonotype was counted between two and nine times. The chain employs TRBV7-2 and TRBJ2-2, with D perhaps being TRBD1 or TRBD2 (6 bases each). The CDR3 has 16 residues. The germline gives CDR1 SGHTA, CDR2 FQGNSA. V was pared by 0 bases and J by 3 bases, with 11 bases between. This CDR3 is CASSLAGGLDTGELFF. As DNA, the CDR3 is TGTGCCAGCAGCTTAGCTGGGGGGCTAGACACCGGGGAGCTGTTTTTT.

The chain combines TRBV6-2 or TRBV6-3 with TRBJ1-1, with 9 nucleotides matching TRBD1. The CDR3 sequence is 17 residues long. J was trimmed by 1 base and V by 6 bases; bases with no gene match: 12. CDR1 and CDR2 from the germline V gene are MNHEY and SVGEGT. The CDR3 DNA is TGTGCCAGCAGCTTTACAGGGGGCGGTAGGCCGAACACTGAAGCTTTCTTT. As protein: CASSFTGGGRPNTEAFF.

The genes are TRBV11-2 and TRBJ1-1; weak D call: TRBD1 (5 bases). The V and J ends lost 3 bases and 10 bases respectively, with 9 bases between them. CDR3 length equals 11 residues. Germline V CDR1 and CDR2: SGHAT, FQNNGV. DNA of the CDR3: TGTGCCAGCAGCTTGGGGGGTTTAGCTTTCTTT. Protein product: CASSLGGLAFF.

This clonotype was detected only a few times. The chain has TRBV15 and TRBJ1-3; no firm D call. CDR1 is LNHNV and CDR2 is YYDKDF in the germline V gene (reference sequence). The CDR3 covers 16 residues. V was clipped by 3 bases and J by 0 bases, with 12 bases between them. Written as DNA, the CDR3 is TGTGCCACCAGCAGCGAAGGACCCTACTCTGGAAACACCATATATTTT. It codes for CATSSEGPYSGNTIYF.

The chain carries TRBV29-1 and TRBJ1-5, with 9 bases lining up with TRBD1. Germline V gene lookup returns CDR1 SQVTM and CDR2 ANQGSEA. V trimming: 6 bases; J trimming: 4 bases; junction bases outside the gene matches: 1. The CDR3 covers 12 residues. CDR3: CSVGTGNQPQHF. In DNA form, the CDR3 reads TGCAGCGTCGGGACAGGGAATCAGCCCCAGCATTTT.

The rearrangement links TRBV7-2 to TRBJ2-1, with 15 bases aligning to TRBD2. CDR3 length: 17 residues. CDR1 and CDR2 (germline): SGHTA, FQGNSA. Trimming removed 5 bases from V and 8 bases from J; junction bases left unmatched: 10. The chain's CDR3 is CASSPHPWTSGRDEQFF. The CDR3 region has the DNA TGTGCCAGCAGCCCTCACCCTTGGACTAGCGGGAGGGATGAGCAGTTCTTC.

The sample holds one count of this clonotype. The chain recombines TRBV29-1 with TRBJ2-7; either TRBD1 or TRBD2 may supply D (6 bases each). Germline lookup yields CDR1 SQVTM and CDR2 ANQGSEA. Deletions cut 5 bases from V and 2 bases from J, with 19 bases between. CDR3 size: 15 residues. The CDR3 region has the DNA TGCAGCGTTCTTACGGGGGCGGGTCCTCCCTACGAGCAGTACTTC. Translation: CSVLTGAGPPYEQYF.

The genes are TRBV20-1 and TRBJ2-1, with 10 bases that match TRBD2. CDR1 is DFQATT, CDR2 SNEGSKA, per germline (reference sequence). V was pared by 2 bases and J by 3 bases, with 4 bases of the junction left unmatched. The CDR3 covers 15 residues. Written as DNA, the CDR3 is TGCAGTGCTAGATCTCTAGCGGGAGTCTACAATGAGCAGTTCTTC. This translates into CSARSLAGVYNEQFF.

This rearrangement joins TRBV4-3 to TRBJ2-1, with TRBD1 matching over 7 bases. The CDR3 is 14 amino acids. The germline V gene encodes CDR1 LGHNA and CDR2 YSLEER. V dropped 3 bases and J dropped 7; count of bases not matched to a gene: 6. CDR3 sequence reads: CASSHVGQINEQFF. In DNA, the CDR3 is TGCGCCAGCAGCCATGTGGGACAGATAAATGAGCAGTTCTTC.

This clonotype was detected a few times. This rearrangement joins TRBV14 to TRBJ2-2, with D hard to call. The CDR3 has 17 amino acids. The V and J ends lost 0 bases and 0 bases respectively, with 11 bases between them. Germline V lookup: CDR1 SGHDN, CDR2 FVKESK. The chain's CDR3 is CASSQDWVLPNTGELFF. The CDR3 region has the DNA TGTGCCAGCAGCCAAGATTGGGTGCTGCCGAACACCGGGGAGCTGTTTTTT.

The J gene is TRBJ1-1, the V gene TRBV20-1; unclear D gene. V was clipped by 5 bases and J by 0 bases, with 10 bases between them. Germline CDR1 reads DFQATT; CDR2 reads SNEGSKA (reference sequence). CDR3 length: 13 residues. In DNA, the CDR3 is TGCAGTGCTCCGGGGTTCATGAACACTGAAGCTTTCTTT. Protein: CSAPGFMNTEAFF.

The chain couples TRBV7-2 to TRBJ2-2; 7 bases agree with TRBD1. CDR3 size: 16 residues. The J segment lost 3 bases and the V segment lost 6 bases, leaving 10 bases of the junction unmatched. CDR1 is SGHTA and CDR2 is FQGNSA in the germline V gene. The CDR3 region is CASSGRGGVDTGELFF. In nucleotides, the CDR3 is TGTGCCAGCAGTGGCCGAGGGGGCGTGGACACCGGGGAGCTGTTTTTT. The full variable domain, rest sourced from reference TRBV7-2 and TRBJ2-2, is GAGVSQSPSNKVTEKGKDVELRCDPISGHTALYWYRQSLGQGLEFLIYFQGNSAPDKSGLPSDRFSAERTGGSVSTLTIQRTQQEDSAVYLCASSGRGGVDTGELFFGEGSRLTVL.

This clonotype was seen only a few times. The V gene is TRBV4-2, the J gene TRBJ1-1, with unresolved D. The CDR3 sequence is 16 residues long. The germline CDR1 and CDR2 sequences are LGHNA and YNFKEQ. V was cut by 2 bases and J by 4 bases, with 17 bases left in between. CDR3 sequence: CASSQTDWFTGTEAFF. In DNA, the CDR3 is TGTGCCAGCAGCCAAACAGACTGGTTTACCGGCACTGAAGCTTTCTTT.

The chain recombines TRBV27 with TRBJ1-2, with 9 bases matching TRBD1. CDR1 and CDR2 (germline): MNHEY, SMNVEV (reference sequence). J was trimmed by 6 bases and V by 5 bases; bases with no gene match: 7. The CDR3 loop spans 14 amino acids. CDR3 in amino acids: CASSPGTGYNGYTF. For the CDR3, the DNA is TGTGCCAGCAGTCCAGGGACAGGGTACAATGGCTACACCTTC.

The chain joins TRBV4-2 to TRBJ2-1; 8 nucleotides agree with TRBD2. V was pared by 1 base and J by 3 bases, with 8 bases of the junction left unmatched. CDR1 is LGHNA, CDR2 YNFKEQ, per germline. The CDR3 has 17 amino acids. CDR3 sequence: CASSQGGTGTSYNEQFF. CDR3 nucleotides: TGTGCCAGCAGCCAAGGGGGGACCGGGACTAGCTACAATGAGCAGTTCTTC.

Written as DNA, the CDR3 is TGTGCCAGCATCCCCGGGACTAGGGTTTACGAGCAGTACTTC. Its protein is CASIPGTRVYEQYF. The rearrangement links TRBV28 to TRBJ2-7; 8 nucleotides match TRBD2. From germline, CDR1 is MDHEN and CDR2 SYDVKM. The trim removed 7 bases at V and 4 bases at J, leaving 9 bases unmatched. The CDR3 is 14 residues long.

This clonotype was detected once. The chain links TRBV11-1 to TRBJ2-3; the match to TRBD2 covers 12 bases. The germline V gene has CDR1 SGHAT and CDR2 FQDESV (reference sequence). J lost 5 bases, V lost 5 bases, and 8 bases had no gene match. This CDR3 spans 16 amino acids. CDR3 sequence (DNA): TGTGCCAGCAGCGCCTTGACTAGCGGGAGCCGAGATACGCAGTATTTT. It yields the protein CASSALTSGSRDTQYF.

The V gene is TRBV6-5, the J gene TRBJ1-1; D is unresolved. CDR1 and CDR2 (germline): MNHEY, SVGAGI. The CDR3 totals 14 residues. The V end was cut by 0 bases, the J end by 7 bases, with 12 bases between. The CDR3 spells CASSYSAIWGEAFF. CDR3 coding DNA: TGTGCCAGCAGTTACTCGGCAATTTGGGGTGAAGCTTTCTTT.

The chain couples TRBV6-2 or TRBV6-3 to TRBJ2-3; either TRBD1 or TRBD2 may supply D (6 bases each). CDR1 is MNHEY and CDR2 is SVGEGT in the germline V gene. The length of the CDR3 is 15 residues. Trimming shortened V by 4 bases and J by 6 bases, and 17 bases separated the two germline ends. The CDR3 is CASSSTRGVPDTQYF. CDR3 DNA sequence: TGTGCCAGCAGTTCTACTAGGGGGGTGCCGGATACGCAGTATTTT.

The rearrangement uses TRBV7-9 and TRBJ1-4; 8 bases line up with TRBD1. This CDR3 comprises 16 residues. The J segment lost 8 bases and the V segment lost 5 bases, leaving 13 bases of the junction unmatched. CDR1 and CDR2 (germline): SEHNR, FQNEAQ (reference sequence). Written as DNA, the CDR3 is TGTGCCAGCAGCGATGGGCCTGGACAGGGAAGCGAAAAACTGTTTTTT. Its translation: CASSDGPGQGSEKLFF.

This rearrangement joins TRBV20-1 to TRBJ2-7, with D unresolved. Germline V gives CDR1 DFQATT, CDR2 SNEGSKA (reference sequence). V lost 6 bases to trimming and J lost 2 bases, with 14 bases between them. The CDR3 runs 13 residues. For the CDR3, the DNA is TGCAGTGCACCCATAACAGCCCCCTACGAGCAGTACTTC. Translated: CSAPITAPYEQYF.

This clonotype was seen a handful of times. The chain employs TRBV12-3 or TRBV12-4 and TRBJ1-6; no clear D gene. With 3 bases removed from V and 7 bases from J, the gap between germline ends came to 10 bases. The CDR3 covers 14 residues. For the CDR3, the DNA is TGTGCCAGCAGTTTGAGGTCGACCAATTCACCCCTCCACTTT. This translates into CASSLRSTNSPLHF.

This chain links TRBV7-2 with TRBJ2-5; D call uncertain. Germline V lookup: CDR1 SGHTA, CDR2 FQGNSA. The CDR3 spans 15 residues. Trimming pared 1 base from V and 4 bases from J, leaving 13 bases between. This CDR3 is CASSLDPSPLETQYF. CDR3 DNA sequence: TGTGCCAGCAGCTTAGACCCTTCCCCTTTAGAGACCCAGTACTTC.

The chain has TRBV20-1 and TRBJ2-3; TRBD1 might be the D (5 bases). The germline V and J ends were trimmed by 1 base and 4 bases, with 15 bases remaining between them. In germline, CDR1 is DFQATT, CDR2 SNEGSKA (reference sequence). This CDR3 has 15 amino acids. The CDR3 sequence: CSARGDSVSPDTQYF. The CDR3 DNA reads as TGCAGTGCTAGAGGCGACAGCGTTAGTCCAGATACGCAGTATTTT.

V and J are TRBV20-1 and TRBJ2-7; tentative D call: TRBD2 (6 bases). CDR1 DFQATT and CDR2 SNEGSKA come from the germline V gene (reference sequence). The CDR3 totals 11 residues. CDR3 nucleotides: TGCAGCGCGGGGCGAGCCGGCGAGCAGTACTTC. Its protein product is CSAGRAGEQYF.

The chain has TRBV5-1 and TRBJ2-7; D possibly uses TRBD1 or TRBD2 (5 bases each). There are 14 residues in the CDR3. The ends were cut back, 3 bases at V and 0 bases at J, with 10 bases in the middle. Germline V lookup: CDR1 SGHRS, CDR2 YFSETQ. As DNA, the CDR3 is TGCGCCAGCAGCTCTACCGGGACCTCCTACGAGCAGTACTTC. This encodes CASSSTGTSYEQYF.